The clone carrying this T cell receptor (beta chain) was recorded a few times. The antigen is unknown. This specimen comes from a study of cytomegalovirus exposure and HLA in healthy donors. Across the study: The 100 to 150 validation repertoires were reported in a later analysis to have been generated on the same platform as the roughly 670 first-cohort repertoires.

Assay: immunoSEQ multiplex PCR; the TCRdb copy retains only in-frame clones and omits some. The table lists under 300,000 clones, around 89% of them singletons. Study outcomes and limitations: According to reports, the classifier identified cytomegalovirus status with high specificity and sensitivity. Most observed TCR sequences were rare, whereas some public TCRs were detected in many donors.

V dropped 6 bases and J dropped 2 bases, with 8 bases sitting between them. Germline values: CDR1 DFQATT, CDR2 SNEGSKA (reference sequence). The CDR3 has 11 residues. This TCR was recovered from a woman younger than 35 in good health and CMV-seronegative. The rearrangement links TRBV20-1 to TRBJ2-7, with D possibly TRBD1 on 6 matching bases. The sequenced sample was PBMCs. CDR3 residues: CSAWDTYEQYV. DNA for the CDR3: TGCAGTGCGTGGGACACCTACGAGCAGTACGTC.